The sequence of this T cell receptor (beta chain) was determined in a study of shared clonotypes between healthy human individuals. Study-wide results and limits: Naive subsets generally exceeded memory subsets in estimated richness.

Germline CDR1 is SGHNT and CDR2 is YYREEE (reference sequence). J gave up 2 bases and V 4 bases, and 4 bases lay outside the gene matches. The CDR3 contains 14 residues. To note about this clone: Antigen unknown. Other DNA sequences from this sample encode an identical CDR3 as well.

Clones were sequenced by immunoSEQ multiplex PCR, and TCRdb holds only the in-frame ones, with some missing. The profile shows about 1.5 million clones, around 97% of them singletons. This clonotype was sampled from a man aged 25 to 40 in good health. The chain joins TRBV5-4 to TRBJ2-5, with 8 bases that match TRBD2. Sequencing was carried out using naive CD4+ T cells sorted from blood. Subset given: CD45RA+ positively selected. In DNA, the CDR3 is TGTGCCAGCAGCCCGGCGGGAGGTCAAGAGACCCAGTACTTC. Amino acids: CASSPAGGQETQYF.